This TCR beta chain derives from a study of blood T cell repertoires in COVID-19. A word on this clone: Because the CDR3's place on the DNA is in doubt, the DNA is left out and the CDR3 is given as listed by TCRdb.

The CDR3 is 16 amino acids long, termini counted. Germline V lookup: CDR1 MNHEY, CDR2 SMNVEV (reference sequence). Authors' processing steps: The assay estimated nucleated cells by amplifying reference gene primers. TCRdb's copy holds only in-frame clones and misses some; the assay was immunoSEQ multiplex PCR. V, J and clone size are taken as reported in that table, and D and trimming were inferred from the DNA itself. The repertoire includes roughly 250,000 clones, roughly 84% of them detected once, and around 1% sits in the top ten. The sequence derives from a human donor with COVID-19, enrolled during active disease. The donor label of this sample is uncertain. The sample taken for sequencing was peripheral blood. The chain links TRBV27 to TRBJ1-1. This CDR3 reads CASSSGQGGVDTEAFF.